The TCR beta chain under discussion was sequenced for a study of neoadjuvant anti-PD-1 for oral cavity cancer. Study observations and caveats: TCR analyses covered only a few patients per response group.

As for this clone: Its antigen is not known.

The CDR3 is 15 residues long. The ends were cut back, 6 bases at V and 2 bases at J, with 13 bases in the middle. The germline CDR1 and CDR2 sequences are SGHTA and FQGTGA. This table comes from immunoSEQ multiplex PCR, and its TCRdb copy is limited to in-frame clones, with some not included. The repertoire holds approximately 37,000 clones, with around nine tenths as singletons. The sample consisted of PBMCs, taken before nivolumab (anti-PD-1) treatment. The chain employs TRBV7-3 and TRBJ1-4, with a possible D match to TRBD1 (5 bases). This receptor was taken from a person between 35 and 79 years old with oral cavity squamous cell carcinoma. CDR3 nucleotides: TGTGCCAGCAGACTGAGACAGCTCACTAATGAAAAACTGTTTTTT. Protein: CASRLRQLTNEKLFF.